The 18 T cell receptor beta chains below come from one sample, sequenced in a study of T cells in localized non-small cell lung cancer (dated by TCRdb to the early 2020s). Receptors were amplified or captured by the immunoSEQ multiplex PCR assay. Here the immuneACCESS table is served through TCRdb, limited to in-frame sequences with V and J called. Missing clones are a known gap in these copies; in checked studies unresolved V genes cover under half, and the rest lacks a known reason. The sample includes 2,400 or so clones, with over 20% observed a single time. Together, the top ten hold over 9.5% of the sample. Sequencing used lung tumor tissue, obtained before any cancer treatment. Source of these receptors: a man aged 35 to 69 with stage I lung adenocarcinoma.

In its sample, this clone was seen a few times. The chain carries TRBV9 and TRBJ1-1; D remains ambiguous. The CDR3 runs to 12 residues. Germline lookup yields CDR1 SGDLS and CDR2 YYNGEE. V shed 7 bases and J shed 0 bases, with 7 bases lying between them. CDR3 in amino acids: CASCAVNTEAFF. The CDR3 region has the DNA TGTGCCAGCTGTGCAGTGAACACTGAAGCTTTCTTT.

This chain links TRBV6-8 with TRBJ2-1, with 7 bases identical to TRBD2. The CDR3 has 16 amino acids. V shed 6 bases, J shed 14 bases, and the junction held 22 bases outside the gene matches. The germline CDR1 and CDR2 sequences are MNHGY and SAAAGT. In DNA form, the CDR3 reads TGTGCCAGCAGAGCCCCTAGCGGTCCCTACGGGGTTACAGAGTTCTTC. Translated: CASRAPSGPYGVTEFF.

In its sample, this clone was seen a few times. Written as DNA, the CDR3 is TGTGCCAGCACCTACCGGGACAGGCAAACTTATGGCTACACCTTC. Translation: CASTYRDRQTYGYTF. This sequence joins TRBV9 and TRBJ1-2, with 8 positions matching TRBD1. CDR3 length: 15 amino acids. Per germline, CDR1 SGDLS and CDR2 YYNGEE. V shed 6 bases and J 5 bases; nucleotides not matched to a gene: 12.

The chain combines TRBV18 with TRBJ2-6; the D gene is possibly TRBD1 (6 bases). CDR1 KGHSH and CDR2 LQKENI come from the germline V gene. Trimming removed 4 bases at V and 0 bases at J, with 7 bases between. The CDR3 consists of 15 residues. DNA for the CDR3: TGTGCCAGCTCACTACAGGGCTCTGGGGCCAACGTCCTGACTTTC. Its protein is CASSLQGSGANVLTF.

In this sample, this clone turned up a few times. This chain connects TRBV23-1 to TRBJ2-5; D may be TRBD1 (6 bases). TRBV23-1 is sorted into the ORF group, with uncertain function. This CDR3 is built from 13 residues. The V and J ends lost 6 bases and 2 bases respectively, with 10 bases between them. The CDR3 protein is CASSHGQQETQYF. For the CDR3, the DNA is TGCGCCAGCAGCCATGGACAGCAAGAGACCCAGTACTTC.

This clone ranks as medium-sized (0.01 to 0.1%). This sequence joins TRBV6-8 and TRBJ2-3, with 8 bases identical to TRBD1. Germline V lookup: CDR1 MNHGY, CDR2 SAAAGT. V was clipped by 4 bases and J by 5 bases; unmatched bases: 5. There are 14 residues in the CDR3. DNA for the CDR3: TGTGCCAGCAGTTTGGGACAGGTTCAAGATACGCAGTATTTT. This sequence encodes CASSLGQVQDTQYF.

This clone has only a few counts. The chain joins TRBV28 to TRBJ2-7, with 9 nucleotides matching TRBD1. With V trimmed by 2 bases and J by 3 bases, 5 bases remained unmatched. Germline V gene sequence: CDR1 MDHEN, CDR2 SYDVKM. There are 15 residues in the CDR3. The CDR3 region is CASSLADRGIYEQYF. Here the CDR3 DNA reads TGTGCCAGCAGTTTAGCGGACAGGGGAATCTACGAGCAGTACTTC.

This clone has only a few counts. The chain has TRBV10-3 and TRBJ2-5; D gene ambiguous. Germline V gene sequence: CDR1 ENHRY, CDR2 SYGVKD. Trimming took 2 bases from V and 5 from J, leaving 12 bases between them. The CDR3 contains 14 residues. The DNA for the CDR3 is TGTGCCATCAGTGAGAGGCAGTCCTACGAGACCCAGTACTTC. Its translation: CAISERQSYETQYF.

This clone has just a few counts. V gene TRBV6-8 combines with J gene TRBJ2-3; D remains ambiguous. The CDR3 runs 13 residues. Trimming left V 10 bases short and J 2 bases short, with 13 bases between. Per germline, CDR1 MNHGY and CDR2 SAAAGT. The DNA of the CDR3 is TGTGCCATCAGGCCTTATAACACAGATACGCAGTATTTT. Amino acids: CAIRPYNTDTQYF.

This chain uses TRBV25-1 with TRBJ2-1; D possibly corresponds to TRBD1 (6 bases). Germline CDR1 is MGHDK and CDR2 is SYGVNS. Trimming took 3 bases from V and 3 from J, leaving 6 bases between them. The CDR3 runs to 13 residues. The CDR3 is CASSEDSYNEQFF. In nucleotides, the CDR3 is TGTGCCAGCAGTGAGGACAGCTACAATGAGCAGTTCTTC.

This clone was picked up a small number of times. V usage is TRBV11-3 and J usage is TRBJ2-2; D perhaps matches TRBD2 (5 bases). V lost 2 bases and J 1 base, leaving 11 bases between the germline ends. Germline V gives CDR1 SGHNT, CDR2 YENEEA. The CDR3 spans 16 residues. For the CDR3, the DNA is TGTGCCAGCAGCTTAATGAGACTAAAGAACACCGGGGAGCTGTTTTTT. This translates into CASSLMRLKNTGELFF.

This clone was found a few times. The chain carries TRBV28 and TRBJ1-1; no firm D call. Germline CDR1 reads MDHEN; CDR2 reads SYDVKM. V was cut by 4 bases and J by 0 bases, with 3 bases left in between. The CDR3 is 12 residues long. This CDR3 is CASSWVNTEAFF. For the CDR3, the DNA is TGTGCCAGCAGTTGGGTGAACACTGAAGCTTTCTTT. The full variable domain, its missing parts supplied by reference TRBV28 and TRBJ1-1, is DVKVTQSSRYLVKRTGEKVFLECVQDMDHENMFWYRQDPGLGLRLIYFSYDVKMKEKGDIPEGYSVSREKKERFSLILESASTNQTSMYLCASSWVNTEAFFGQGTRLTVV.

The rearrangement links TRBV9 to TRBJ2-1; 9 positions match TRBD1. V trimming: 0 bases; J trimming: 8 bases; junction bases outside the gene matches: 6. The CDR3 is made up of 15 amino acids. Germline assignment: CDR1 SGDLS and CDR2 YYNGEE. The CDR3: CASSVDQGQGYEQFF. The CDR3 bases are TGTGCCAGCAGCGTAGATCAGGGACAGGGATATGAGCAGTTCTTC.

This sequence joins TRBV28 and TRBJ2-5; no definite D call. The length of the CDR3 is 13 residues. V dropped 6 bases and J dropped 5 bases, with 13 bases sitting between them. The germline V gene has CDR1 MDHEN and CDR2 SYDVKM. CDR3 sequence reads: CASRAAHRETQYF. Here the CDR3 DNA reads TGTGCCAGCAGAGCCGCTCATCGGGAGACCCAGTACTTC.

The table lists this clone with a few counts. DNA of the CDR3: TGTGCCAGCAGCTTAGGGGGGGATTTGAATGAGCAGTTCTTC. Its protein is CASSLGGDLNEQFF. V usage is TRBV11-3 and J usage is TRBJ2-1, with D possibly matching TRBD2 (6 bases). CDR3 length: 14 amino acids. Germline-derived CDR1 and CDR2 are SGHNT and YENEEA. V lost 1 base and J 7 bases, leaving 11 bases between the germline ends.

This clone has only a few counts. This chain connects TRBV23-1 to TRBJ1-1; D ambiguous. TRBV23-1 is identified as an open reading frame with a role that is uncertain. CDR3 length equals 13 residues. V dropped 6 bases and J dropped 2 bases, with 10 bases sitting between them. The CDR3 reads CASSLGQNTEAFF. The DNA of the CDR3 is TGCGCCAGCAGCTTAGGTCAAAACACTGAAGCTTTCTTT.

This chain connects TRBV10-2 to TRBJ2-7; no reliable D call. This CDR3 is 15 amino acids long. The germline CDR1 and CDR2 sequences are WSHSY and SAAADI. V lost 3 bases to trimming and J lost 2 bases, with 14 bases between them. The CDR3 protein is CASSDPVDSAYEQYF. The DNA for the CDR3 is TGCGCCAGCAGTGACCCAGTAGATAGTGCCTACGAGCAGTACTTC.

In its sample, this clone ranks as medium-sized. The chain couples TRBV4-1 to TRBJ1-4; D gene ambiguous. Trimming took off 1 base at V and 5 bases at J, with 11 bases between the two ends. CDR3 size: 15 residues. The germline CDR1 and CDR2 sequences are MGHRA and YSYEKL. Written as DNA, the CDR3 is TGCGCCAGCAGCCAAGCTTCCGGACCAAATGAAAAACTGTTTTTT. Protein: CASSQASGPNEKLFF.